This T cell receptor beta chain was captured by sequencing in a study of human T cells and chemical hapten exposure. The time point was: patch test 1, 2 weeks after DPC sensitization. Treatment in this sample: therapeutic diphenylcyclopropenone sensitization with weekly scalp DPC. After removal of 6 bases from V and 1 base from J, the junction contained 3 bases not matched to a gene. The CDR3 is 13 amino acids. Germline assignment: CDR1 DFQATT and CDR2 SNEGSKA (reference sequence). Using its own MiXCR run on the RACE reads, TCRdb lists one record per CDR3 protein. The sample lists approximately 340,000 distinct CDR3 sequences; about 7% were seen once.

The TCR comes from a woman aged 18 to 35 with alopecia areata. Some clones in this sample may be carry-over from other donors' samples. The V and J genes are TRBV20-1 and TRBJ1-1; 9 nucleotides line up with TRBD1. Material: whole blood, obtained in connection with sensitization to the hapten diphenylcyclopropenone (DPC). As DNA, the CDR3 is TGCAGTGCCATGGACAGGGGGAACACTGAAGCTTTCTTT. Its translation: CSAMDRGNTEAFF.